This T cell receptor beta chain was sequenced during a study of tumor-infiltrating lymphocytes in primary liver carcinoma. The input was 500 ng total RNA; TCR beta cDNA was made from it with a constant-region primer. Libraries of TCR beta came from three nested multiplex PCR rounds with slightly modified ARM-PCR. MiXCR, applied by TCRdb to the multiplex PCR reads, yields one record per CDR3 protein. The data contain about 35,000 distinct CDR3 sequences, roughly 70% of them singletons. Findings and limits, study-wide: Tumor-adjacent and tumor-blood pairs shared less of their repertoires than tumor region pairs shared. Significantly greater top-250-clone fractions characterized tumors relative to blood (p = 0.039). Only about 8-24% of top clones were detected in each of the five tumor regions.

As for this clonotype: Its antigen is unknown.

Co-extracting RNA and DNA was done with about 20-34 mg of unsorted bulk tissue as input. Every single tumor sample held over 85% viable tumor cells. Sequencing was carried out using liver tumor tissue from sampling region 4. Subset specified: tumor region T4, right-lateral pole. The sequence was obtained from a man in his forties with primary liver carcinoma and hepatitis B virus infection.

The DNA of the CDR3 is TGTGCTAGCTTTTATTCCGGGGCCCCAGGGACCCAGTACTTC. Translated, it gives CASFYSGAPGTQYF. This chain joins TRBV28 and TRBJ2-5, with D perhaps being TRBD1 or TRBD2 (5 bases each). The CDR3 is 14 residues long. The germline gives CDR1 MDHEN, CDR2 SYDVKM.